The present entry profiles one T cell receptor (beta chain) with its context. Its target is unknown. Sorted populations all exceeded 98% purity. The data stem from a study of beta chain features in type 1 diabetes. About the study: Examination of sorted cells across all samples involved approximately 100,000,000 cells. Notes on the study in general: Relative to healthy donors, patients appeared to have naive, central memory and Treg TCRB repertoires that were more similar.

The CDR3 loop spans 16 amino acids. The junction had 10 bases not matched to a gene; V was cut back by 3 bases and J by 3 bases. The V gene's germline CDR1 is SGDLS and CDR2 YYNGEE. Expressed TCRB transcripts were sequenced, since all the RNA that had been isolated was reverse transcribed. The data were produced by immunoSEQ multiplex PCR, yet TCRdb's version contains in-frame clones alone and is incomplete. Here the sample spans hundreds of thousands of clones, over 10% being singletons. This clonotype originated in a man aged 18 to 35 in good health. The sample taken for sequencing was naive CD4+ T cells from blood. This sequence joins TRBV9 and TRBJ2-3; 7 bases are a match to TRBD2. DNA of the CDR3: TGTGCCAGCAGCGCCTCCAAGGTTAGCGGGACAGATACGCAGTATTTT. As protein: CASSASKVSGTDTQYF.